A single sample gave rise to the 28 T cell receptor beta chains below, sequenced in a study of OX40 agonist ivuxolimab in advanced cancers. Some clones are missing from TCRdb's copy, which holds only in-frame ones; the method was immunoSEQ multiplex PCR. The profile shows around 54,000 clones, around 90% of them singletons. The source was CD4+ or CD8+ T cells sorted from blood, collected in a trial of the OX40 agonist ivuxolimab. Every receptor here comes from an adult with an advanced solid tumor such as melanoma, head and neck, liver or kidney cancer.

This sequence joins TRBV28 and TRBJ2-1, with 10 nucleotides matching TRBD1. CDR1 and CDR2 from the germline V gene are MDHEN and SYDVKM. With V trimmed by 4 bases and J by 8 bases, 8 bases remained unmatched. The CDR3 totals 15 residues. The CDR3: CASSSFGTGVHEQFF. The CDR3 nucleotides read TGTGCCAGCAGTTCCTTCGGGACAGGGGTTCATGAGCAGTTCTTC.

The chain uses TRBV5-1 and TRBJ1-1; D ambiguous. CDR1 and CDR2 (germline): SGHRS, YFSETQ. V lost 0 bases and J lost 5, with 8 bases in between. This CDR3 has 13 amino acids. CDR3 sequence: CASSLGGGTEAFF. CDR3 coding DNA: TGCGCCAGCAGCTTGGGGGGTGGGACTGAAGCTTTCTTT.

The CDR3 nucleotides read TGTGCCAGTAGTATAGGGTCATCTGATTACACCTTC. Translating gives CASSIGSSDYTF. The chain has TRBV19 and TRBJ1-2; D is undetermined. V lost 1 base and J lost 11, with 11 bases in between. The germline CDR1 and CDR2 sequences are LNHDA and SQIVND (reference sequence). The CDR3 is 12 amino acids. Combining the CDR3 with reference TRBV19 and TRBJ1-2 gives the whole variable domain DGGITQSPKYLFRKEGQNVTLSCEQNLNHDAMYWYRQDPGQGLRLIYYSQIVNDFQKGDIAEGYSVSREKKESFPLTVTSAQKNPTAFYLCASSIGSSDYTFGSGTRLTVV.

The rearrangement uses TRBV9 and TRBJ2-2; 7 nucleotides match TRBD1. Germline lookup yields CDR1 SGDLS and CDR2 YYNGEE. J gave up 4 bases and V 0 bases, and 15 bases lay outside the gene matches. The CDR3 is 19 residues long. The CDR3 DNA reads TGTGCCAGCAGCGTAGATGGTGTGCCTGGGACAGTCGTCACCGGGGAGCTGTTTTTT. It encodes CASSVDGVPGTVVTGELFF.

The chain employs TRBV27 and TRBJ2-7, with 8 bases lining up with TRBD2. The CDR3 runs 14 residues. Losses at the gene ends were 5 bases for V and 4 bases for J; bases not matched to a gene: 7. Germline loops: CDR1 MNHEY, CDR2 SMNVEV (reference sequence). The CDR3 is CASSSREGPYEQYF. As DNA, the CDR3 is TGTGCCAGCAGTAGTCGGGAGGGCCCATACGAGCAGTACTTC.

The V gene is TRBV28, the J gene TRBJ1-1, with D perhaps TRBD1 (5 bases). Per the germline V gene, CDR1 is MDHEN and CDR2 is SYDVKM. The CDR3 covers 14 residues. The ends were cut back, 1 base at V and 1 base at J, with 7 bases in the middle. The DNA for the CDR3 is TGTGCCAGCAGTTTATCGCAGGGGAACACTGAAGCTTTCTTT. This codes for CASSLSQGNTEAFF.

Only a few counts were recorded for this clone. The J gene is TRBJ2-7, the V gene TRBV4-1; TRBD1 matches at 12 bases. Looked up from germline, CDR1 is MGHRA and CDR2 is YSYEKL. This CDR3 comprises 16 residues. The V gene end was trimmed by 2 bases and the J gene end by 6 bases; junction bases not matched to a gene: 8. CDR3 bases: TGCGCCAGCAGCCAACACATCGGGACAGGGGGCATCGAGCAGTACTTC. Amino acids: CASSQHIGTGGIEQYF.

This chain links TRBV9 with TRBJ2-1; 10 bases are shared with TRBD2. The CDR3 extends over 17 amino acids. Looked up from germline, CDR1 is SGDLS and CDR2 is YYNGEE. The V segment lost 3 bases and the J segment 5 bases; nucleotides outside the gene matches: 11. The CDR3 DNA sequence: TGTGCCAGCAGCGGAGATGAGAGCGGGGGGGCGGACAATGAGCAGTTCTTC. It specifies CASSGDESGGADNEQFF.

The rearrangement joins TRBV4-1 to TRBJ2-3; 11 bases match TRBD2. V dropped 0 bases and J dropped 3; count of bases not matched to a gene: 2. This CDR3 spans 16 amino acids. In germline, CDR1 is MGHRA, CDR2 YSYEKL. The CDR3 here is CASSQEASGRTDTQYF. Written as DNA, the CDR3 is TGCGCCAGCAGCCAAGAAGCTAGCGGGAGGACAGATACGCAGTATTTT.

The genes are TRBV15 and TRBJ1-5, with D unresolved. Trimming pared 1 base from V and 3 bases from J, leaving 10 bases between. Per the germline V gene, CDR1 is LNHNV and CDR2 is YYDKDF (reference sequence). The CDR3 is 15 residues long. CDR3 in DNA: TGTGCCACCAGCAGAGCGGACGGCGTCAATCAGCCCCAGCATTTT. Translating gives CATSRADGVNQPQHF.

This sequence joins TRBV18 and TRBJ1-1, with D uncertain. The CDR3 sequence is 15 residues long. The V end was cut by 0 bases, the J end by 6 bases, with 14 bases between. Germline loops: CDR1 KGHSH, CDR2 LQKENI. CDR3 sequence reads: CASSPPNRVQPEAFF. CDR3 bases: TGTGCCAGCTCACCACCAAATCGGGTCCAGCCTGAAGCTTTCTTT. Full variable domain (rest looked up from reference TRBV18 and TRBJ1-1): NAGVMQNPRHLVRRRGQEARLRCSPMKGHSHVYWYRQLPEEGLKFMVYLQKENIIDESGMPKERFSAEFPKEGPSILRIQQVVRGDSAAYFCASSPPNRVQPEAFFGQGTRLTVV.

The sample holds a few counts of this clone. The gene calls are TRBV27 and TRBJ1-1, with D uncertain. Germline loops: CDR1 MNHEY, CDR2 SMNVEV (reference sequence). CDR3 length: 11 residues. With 4 bases removed from V and 1 base from J, the gap between germline ends came to 1 base. In DNA form, the CDR3 reads TGTGCCAGCAGTTGGAACACTGAAGCTTTCTTT. It translates to CASSWNTEAFF.

The chain is built from TRBV11-2 and TRBJ2-7; 8 bases are a match to TRBD1. The CDR3 runs to 16 residues. From germline, CDR1 is SGHAT and CDR2 FQNNGV. V gave up 1 base and J gave up 3 bases; unmatched junction bases: 8. CDR3 bases: TGTGCCAGCAGCTTAGGACAGGGGTTGGTAGGCTACGAGCAGTACTTC. Translation gives CASSLGQGLVGYEQYF.

This clone was seen once. V usage is TRBV6-6 and J usage is TRBJ1-2; no definite D call. Germline CDR1 and CDR2: MNHNY and SVGAGI (reference sequence). V lost 5 bases and J 6 bases, leaving 16 bases between the germline ends. This CDR3 has 14 residues. Here the CDR3 reads CASSNPRGADGYTF. For the CDR3, the DNA is TGTGCCAGCAGTAACCCCCGGGGAGCGGATGGCTACACCTTC.

The J gene is TRBJ2-1, the V gene TRBV27, with D unclear. Germline V gene data show CDR1 as MNHEY and CDR2 as SMNVEV (reference sequence). With 6 bases removed from V and 6 bases from J, the gap between germline ends came to 24 bases. This CDR3 has 17 amino acids. CDR3 protein: CASSRNQPGLGFNEQFF. In nucleotides, the CDR3 is TGTGCCAGCAGCCGTAACCAGCCCGGGCTAGGCTTCAATGAGCAGTTCTTC.

The V call is TRBV19, the J call TRBJ1-4; 9 nucleotides align to TRBD1. Unmatched junction bases numbered 2, after V lost 3 bases and J lost 3 bases. The CDR3 loop spans 15 amino acids. Per germline, CDR1 LNHDA and CDR2 SQIVND (reference sequence). The CDR3 region is CASSMGQGSNEKLFF. In nucleotides, the CDR3 is TGTGCCAGTAGTATGGGACAGGGATCTAATGAAAAACTGTTTTTT.

The chain uses TRBV2 and TRBJ2-3, with 8 positions matching TRBD2. Trimming cost V 6 bases and J 6 bases; bases outside gene matches: 11. The CDR3 contains 15 residues. The germline V gene encodes CDR1 SNHLY and CDR2 FYNNEI. CDR3 nucleotide sequence: TGTGCCAGCAGGAGGCTAGCGGGTGAAAAGGATACGCAGTATTTT. It encodes CASRRLAGEKDTQYF. Drawing the rest from reference TRBV2 and TRBJ2-3, the complete variable domain is EPEVTQTPSHQVTQMGQEVILRCVPISNHLYFYWYRQILGQKVEFLVSFYNNEISEKSEIFDDQFSVERPDGSNFTLKIRSTKLEDSAMYFCASRRLAGEKDTQYFGPGTRLTVL.

This rearrangement joins TRBV6-5 to TRBJ1-2; TRBD1 is a possible D gene (5 bases). Looked up from germline, CDR1 is MNHEY and CDR2 is SVGAGI. CDR3 length: 13 amino acids. Trimming removed 1 base at V and 5 bases at J, with 8 bases between. CDR3 bases: TGTGCCAGCAGTTACTTTGGGGGTTATGGCTACACCTTC. This gives the protein CASSYFGGYGYTF.

This clone was found a few times. This rearrangement joins TRBV11-2 to TRBJ1-5; no clear D. Germline lookup yields CDR1 SGHAT and CDR2 FQNNGV. V was trimmed by 5 bases and J by 0 bases, leaving 8 bases between them. This CDR3 is built from 14 residues. CDR3 bases: TGTGCCAGCAGCCATGGATATAGCAATCAGCCCCAGCATTTT. Translated, it gives CASSHGYSNQPQHF.

The chain couples TRBV4-1 to TRBJ2-3; 11 nucleotides line up with TRBD2. CDR1 is MGHRA and CDR2 is YSYEKL in the germline V gene. Trimming cost V 3 bases and J 4 bases; bases outside gene matches: 9. This CDR3 has 17 residues. CDR3 in DNA: TGCGCCAGCAGCCACCTGGAACTAGCGGGAGTAGCAGATACGCAGTATTTT. Protein sequence: CASSHLELAGVADTQYF.

The genes are TRBV12-5 and TRBJ1-2; D may be TRBD1 (5 bases). Germline V gives CDR1 LGHNT, CDR2 FRNRAP. The V end lost 1 base, the J end lost 7 bases, and 13 bases lay between the germline ends. CDR3 length equals 14 residues. The CDR3 loop reads CASGLGWDDGGYTF. CDR3 bases: TGTGCTAGTGGTTTGGGCTGGGACGACGGTGGCTACACCTTC.

V gene TRBV4-2 combines with J gene TRBJ1-6; D not certain. CDR1 and CDR2 from the germline V gene are LGHNA and YNFKEQ. The CDR3 is 16 amino acids. The V and J ends lost 4 bases and 6 bases respectively, with 16 bases between them. The CDR3 DNA sequence: TGTGCCAGCAGCCTCGAAGAGGCAGCTTCTAATTCACCCCTCCACTTT. Translated, it gives CASSLEEAASNSPLHF.

The chain links TRBV10-3 to TRBJ2-1, with TRBD2 matching 10 bases. This CDR3 is built from 15 residues. Germline V gives CDR1 ENHRY, CDR2 SYGVKD. With 6 bases clipped from V and 2 bases from J, the junction kept 4 bases outside the gene matches. CDR3 bases: TGTGCCATCAGCCTAGCGGGAGAGGCCTACAATGAGCAGTTCTTC. Translated: CAISLAGEAYNEQFF.

The chain joins TRBV7-8 to TRBJ2-5, with D unresolved. Trimming took off 1 base at V and 5 bases at J, with 11 bases between the two ends. The CDR3 contains 14 residues. CDR1 and CDR2 from the germline V gene are SGHVS and FQNEAQ. The DNA for the CDR3 is TGTGCCAGCAGCTTAGGGCTGGGATTTGAGACCCAGTACTTC. The encoded protein is CASSLGLGFETQYF.

The chain couples TRBV7-9 to TRBJ2-5; D remains unclear. The germline V gene has CDR1 SEHNR and CDR2 FQNEAQ (reference sequence). This CDR3 is 13 amino acids long. V was trimmed by 6 bases and J by 5 bases, leaving 13 bases between them. The CDR3 spells CASSYSSPETQYF. The CDR3 nucleotides are TGTGCCAGCAGTTACTCGAGTCCGGAGACCCAGTACTTC.

This clone appeared a few times. V is TRBV2 and J is TRBJ1-1, with 11 nucleotides matching TRBD1. V was pared by 5 bases and J by 11 bases, with 10 bases of the junction left unmatched. Germline V gives CDR1 SNHLY, CDR2 FYNNEI. The length of the CDR3 is 14 residues. CDR3 bases: TGTGCCAGCAGTCACGGACAGGGGGCATTGGTCGCTTTCTTT. It translates to CASSHGQGALVAFF.

This clone has only one observation. The chain employs TRBV5-6 and TRBJ1-2; 7 bases agree with TRBD1. CDR1 and CDR2 (germline): SGHDT, YYEEEE. This CDR3 is built from 15 residues. The V and J ends lost 5 bases and 3 bases, in that order; junction bases with no gene match: 10. The CDR3 here is CASRLPRDSDYGYTF. As DNA, the CDR3 is TGTGCCAGCAGGTTACCCCGGGACAGTGACTATGGCTACACCTTC.

The chain couples TRBV7-3 to TRBJ1-2; perhaps TRBD1 as D (5 bases). V was pared by 2 bases and J by 0 bases, with 13 bases between. This CDR3 has 16 residues. The germline CDR1 and CDR2 sequences are SGHTA and FQGTGA. In nucleotides, the CDR3 is TGTGCCAGCAGCTTAGACGGGGGACTAGCTAACTATGGCTACACCTTC. This codes for CASSLDGGLANYGYTF.